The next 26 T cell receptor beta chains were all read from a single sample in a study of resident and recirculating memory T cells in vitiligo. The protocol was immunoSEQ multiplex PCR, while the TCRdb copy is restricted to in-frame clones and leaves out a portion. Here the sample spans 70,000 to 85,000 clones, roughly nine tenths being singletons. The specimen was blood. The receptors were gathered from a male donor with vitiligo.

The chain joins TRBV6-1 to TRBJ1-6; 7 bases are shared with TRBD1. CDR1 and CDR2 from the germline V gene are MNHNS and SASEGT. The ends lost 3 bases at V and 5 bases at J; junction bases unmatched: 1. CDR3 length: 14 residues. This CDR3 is CASSDGQDNSPLHF. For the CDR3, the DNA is TGTGCCAGCAGTGATGGACAGGATAATTCACCCCTCCACTTT.

CDR3 sequence: CSVGGPNTEAFF. The CDR3 DNA sequence: TGCAGCGTCGGGGGGCCTAACACTGAAGCTTTCTTT. V and J are TRBV29-1 and TRBJ1-1; D is possibly TRBD1 (6 bases). The V and J ends lost 6 bases and 2 bases respectively, with 10 bases between them. The CDR3 totals 12 residues. Germline values: CDR1 SQVTM, CDR2 ANQGSEA.

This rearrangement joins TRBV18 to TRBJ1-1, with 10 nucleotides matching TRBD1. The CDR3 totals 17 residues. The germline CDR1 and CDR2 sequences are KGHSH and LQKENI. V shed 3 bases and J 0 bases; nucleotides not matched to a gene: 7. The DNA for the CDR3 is TGTGCCAGCTCACCCCCGACAGGGGGCTATGTGAACACTGAAGCTTTCTTT. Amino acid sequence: CASSPPTGGYVNTEAFF.

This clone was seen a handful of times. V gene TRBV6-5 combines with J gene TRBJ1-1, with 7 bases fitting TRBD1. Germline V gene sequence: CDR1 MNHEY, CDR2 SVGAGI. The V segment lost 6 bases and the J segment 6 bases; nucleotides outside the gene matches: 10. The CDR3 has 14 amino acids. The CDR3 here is CASRRGQDGPEAFF. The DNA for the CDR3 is TGTGCCAGCAGGCGCGGACAGGATGGCCCTGAAGCTTTCTTT.

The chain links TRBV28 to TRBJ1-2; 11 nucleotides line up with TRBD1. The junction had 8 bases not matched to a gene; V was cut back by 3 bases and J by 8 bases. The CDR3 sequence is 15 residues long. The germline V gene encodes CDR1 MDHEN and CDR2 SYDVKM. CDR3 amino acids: CASSFPGTGGRGYTF. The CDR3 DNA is TGTGCCAGCAGTTTCCCCGGGACAGGGGGTCGAGGCTACACCTTC.

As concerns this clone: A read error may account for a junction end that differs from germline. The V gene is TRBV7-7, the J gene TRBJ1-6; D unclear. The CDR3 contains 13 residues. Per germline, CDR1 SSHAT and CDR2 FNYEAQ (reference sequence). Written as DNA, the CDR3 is TGTGCTAGCAGCAAAGACACTCGGTCACCCCTCCACTTT. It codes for CASSKDTRSPLHF.

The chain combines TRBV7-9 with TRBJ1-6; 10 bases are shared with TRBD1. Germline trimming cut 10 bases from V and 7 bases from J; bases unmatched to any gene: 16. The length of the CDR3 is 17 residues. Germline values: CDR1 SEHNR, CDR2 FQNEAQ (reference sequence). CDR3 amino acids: CATGETGGSRRNSPLHF. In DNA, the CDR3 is TGTGCCACCGGGGAGACAGGGGGCTCTCGACGCAATTCACCCCTCCACTTT.

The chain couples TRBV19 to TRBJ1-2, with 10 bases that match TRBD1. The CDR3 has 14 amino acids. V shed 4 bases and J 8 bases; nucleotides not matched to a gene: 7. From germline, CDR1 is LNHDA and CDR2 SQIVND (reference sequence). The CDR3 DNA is TGTGCCAGTAGTAAGACAGGGGGCGACAGGGGCTACACCTTC. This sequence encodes CASSKTGGDRGYTF.

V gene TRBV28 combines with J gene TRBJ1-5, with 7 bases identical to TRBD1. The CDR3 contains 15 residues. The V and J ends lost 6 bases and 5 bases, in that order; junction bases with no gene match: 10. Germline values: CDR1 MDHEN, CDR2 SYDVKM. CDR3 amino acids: CASSLPTGTYQPQHF. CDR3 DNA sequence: TGTGCCAGCAGCCTACCGACAGGGACCTATCAGCCCCAGCATTTT.

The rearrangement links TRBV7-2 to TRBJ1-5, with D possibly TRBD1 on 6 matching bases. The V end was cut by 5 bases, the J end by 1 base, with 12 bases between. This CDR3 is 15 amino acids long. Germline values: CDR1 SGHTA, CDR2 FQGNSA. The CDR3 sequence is CASSPLGGSNQPQHF. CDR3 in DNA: TGTGCCAGCAGCCCACTTGGGGGCAGCAATCAGCCCCAGCATTTT.

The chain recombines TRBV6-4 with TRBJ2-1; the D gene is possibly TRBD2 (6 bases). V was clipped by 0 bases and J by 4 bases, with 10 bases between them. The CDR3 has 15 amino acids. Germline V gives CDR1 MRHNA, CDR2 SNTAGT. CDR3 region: CASSDSGSGYNEQFF. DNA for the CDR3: TGTGCCAGCAGTGACTCGGGGAGCGGGTACAATGAGCAGTTCTTC.

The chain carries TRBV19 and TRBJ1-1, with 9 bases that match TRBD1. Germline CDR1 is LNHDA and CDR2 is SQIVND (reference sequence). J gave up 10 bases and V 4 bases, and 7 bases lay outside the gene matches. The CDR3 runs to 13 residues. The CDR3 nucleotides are TGTGCCAGTAGTACGGGACAGGGCTACTCAGCTTTCTTT. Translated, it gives CASSTGQGYSAFF.

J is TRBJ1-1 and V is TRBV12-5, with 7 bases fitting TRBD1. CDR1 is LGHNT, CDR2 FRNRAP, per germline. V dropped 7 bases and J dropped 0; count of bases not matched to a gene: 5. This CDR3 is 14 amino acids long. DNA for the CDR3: TGTGCTAGTGCCACCGGACAGGTGAACACTGAAGCTTTCTTT. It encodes CASATGQVNTEAFF.

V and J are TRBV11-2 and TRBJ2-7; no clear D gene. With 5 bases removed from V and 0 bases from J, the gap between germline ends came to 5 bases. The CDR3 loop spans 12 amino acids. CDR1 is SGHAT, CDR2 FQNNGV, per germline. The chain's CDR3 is CASSPSSYEQYF. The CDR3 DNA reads TGTGCCAGCAGCCCCAGCTCCTACGAGCAGTACTTC.

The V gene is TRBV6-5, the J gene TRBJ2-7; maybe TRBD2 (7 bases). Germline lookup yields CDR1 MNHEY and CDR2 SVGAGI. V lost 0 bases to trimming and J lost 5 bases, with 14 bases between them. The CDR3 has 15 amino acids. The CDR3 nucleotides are TGTGCCAGCAGTTACTCTGGCGGGGGCGGGGACGAGCAGTACTTC. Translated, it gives CASSYSGGGGDEQYF.

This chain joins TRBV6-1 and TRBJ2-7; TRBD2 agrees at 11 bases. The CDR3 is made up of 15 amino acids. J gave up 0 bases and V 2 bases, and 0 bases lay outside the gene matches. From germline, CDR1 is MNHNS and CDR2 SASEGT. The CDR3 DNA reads TGTGCCAGCAGTGAACTAGCGGGGGGCTCCTACGAGCAGTACTTC. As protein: CASSELAGGSYEQYF.

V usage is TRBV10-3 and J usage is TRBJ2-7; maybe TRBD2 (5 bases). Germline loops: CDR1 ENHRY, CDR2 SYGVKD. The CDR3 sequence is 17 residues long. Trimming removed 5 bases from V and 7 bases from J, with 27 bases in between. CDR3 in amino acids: CAISHGVEGTRAWEQYF. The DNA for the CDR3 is TGTGCCATCAGTCATGGCGTAGAGGGAACTCGGGCATGGGAGCAGTACTTC.

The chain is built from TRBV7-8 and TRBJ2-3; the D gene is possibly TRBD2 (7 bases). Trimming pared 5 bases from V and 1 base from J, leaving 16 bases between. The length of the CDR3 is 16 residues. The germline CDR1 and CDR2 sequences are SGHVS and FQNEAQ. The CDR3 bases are TGTGCCAGCAGCGGTCGGGGGGCTAGTGGCACAGATACGCAGTATTTT. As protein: CASSGRGASGTDTQYF. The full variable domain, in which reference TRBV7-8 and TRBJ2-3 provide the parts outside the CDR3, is GAGVSQSPRYKVAKRGQDVALRCDPISGHVSLFWYQQALGQGPEFLTYFQNEAQLDKSGLPSDRFFAERPEGSVSTLKIQRTQQEDSAVYLCASSGRGASGTDTQYFGPGTRLTVL.

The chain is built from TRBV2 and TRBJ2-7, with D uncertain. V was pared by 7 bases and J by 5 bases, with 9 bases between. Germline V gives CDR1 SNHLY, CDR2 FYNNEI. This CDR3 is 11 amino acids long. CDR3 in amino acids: CASTYTNEQYF. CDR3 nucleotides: TGTGCCAGCACTTATACAAACGAGCAGTACTTC. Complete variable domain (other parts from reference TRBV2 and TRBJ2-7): EPEVTQTPSHQVTQMGQEVILRCVPISNHLYFYWYRQILGQKVEFLVSFYNNEISEKSEIFDDQFSVERPDGSNFTLKIRSTKLEDSAMYFCASTYTNEQYFGPGTRLTVT.

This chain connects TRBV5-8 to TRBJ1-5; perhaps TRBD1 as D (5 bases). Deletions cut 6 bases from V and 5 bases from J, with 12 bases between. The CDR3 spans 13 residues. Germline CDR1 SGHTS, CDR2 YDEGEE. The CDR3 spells CASTLLTDQPQHF. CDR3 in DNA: TGTGCCAGCACCCTCTTGACAGATCAGCCCCAGCATTTT. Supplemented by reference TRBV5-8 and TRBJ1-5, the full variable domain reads EAGVTQSPTHLIKTRGQQATLRCSPISGHTSVYWYQQALGLGLQFLLWYDEGEERNRGNFPPRFSGRQFPNYSSELNVNALELEDSALYLCASTLLTDQPQHFGDGTRLSIL.

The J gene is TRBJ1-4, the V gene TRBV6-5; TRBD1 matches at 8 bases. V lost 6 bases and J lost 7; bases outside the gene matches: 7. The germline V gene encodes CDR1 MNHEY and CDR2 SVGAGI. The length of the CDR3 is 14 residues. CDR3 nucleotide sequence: TGTGCCAGCAGCCCGGGACAGGTACCTGAAAAACTGTTTTTT. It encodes CASSPGQVPEKLFF.

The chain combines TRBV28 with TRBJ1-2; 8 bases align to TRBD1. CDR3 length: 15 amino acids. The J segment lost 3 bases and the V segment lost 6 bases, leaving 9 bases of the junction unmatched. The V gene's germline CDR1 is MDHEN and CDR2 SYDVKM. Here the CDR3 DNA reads TGTGCCAGCAGGCTACAGGGGGGAGGTGACTATGGCTACACCTTC. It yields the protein CASRLQGGGDYGYTF.

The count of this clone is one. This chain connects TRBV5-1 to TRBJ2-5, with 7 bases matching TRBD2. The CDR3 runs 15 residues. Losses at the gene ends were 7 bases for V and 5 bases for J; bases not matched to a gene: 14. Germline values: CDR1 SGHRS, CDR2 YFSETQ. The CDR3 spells CASAVGGSNWETQYF. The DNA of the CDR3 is TGCGCCAGCGCCGTCGGGGGGTCAAATTGGGAGACCCAGTACTTC.

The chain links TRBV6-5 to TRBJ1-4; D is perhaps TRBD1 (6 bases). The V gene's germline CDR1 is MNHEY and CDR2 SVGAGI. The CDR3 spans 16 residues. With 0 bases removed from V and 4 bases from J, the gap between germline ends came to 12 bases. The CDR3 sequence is CASSYSWTAYNEKLFF. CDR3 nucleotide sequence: TGTGCCAGCAGTTACTCATGGACAGCCTATAATGAAAAACTGTTTTTT.

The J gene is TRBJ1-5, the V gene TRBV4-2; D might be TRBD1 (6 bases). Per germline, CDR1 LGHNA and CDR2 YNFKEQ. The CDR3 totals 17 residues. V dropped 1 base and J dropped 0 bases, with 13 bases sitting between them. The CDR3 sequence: CASSQVGQGLSNQPQHF. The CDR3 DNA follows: TGTGCCAGCAGCCAAGTAGGGCAGGGGCTTAGCAATCAGCCCCAGCATTTT.

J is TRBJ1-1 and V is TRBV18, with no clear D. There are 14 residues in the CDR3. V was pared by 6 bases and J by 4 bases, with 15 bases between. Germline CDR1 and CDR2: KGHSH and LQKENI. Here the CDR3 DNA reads TGTGCCAGCTCGCCAAGGGTGGAGGGCACTGAAGCTTTCTTT. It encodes CASSPRVEGTEAFF.